This T cell receptor beta chain was observed in a study of CD8 T cells in Susac syndrome. Whole-study findings and limits: As acknowledged by the study, its TCR sequencing and HLA analysis included a relatively small number of individuals.

Random hexamers were used to reverse transcribe an amount of roughly 0.5 to 1 ug RNA. Each CDR3 protein is one row after TCRdb ran MiXCR on the immunoSEQ multiplex PCR reads. The data contain 160,000 or so distinct CDR3 sequences, 90% to 95% of them singletons. The CDR3 contains 16 residues. The germline gives CDR1 SGHAT, CDR2 FQNNGV. The J segment lost 6 bases and the V segment lost 3 bases, leaving 7 bases of the junction unmatched. Worth noting for this clonotype: Its antigen is currently unknown.

The V gene is TRBV11-2, the J gene TRBJ2-1; TRBD2 aligns across 11 bases. The TCR originated in a human donor with Susac syndrome. The sample was CD4+ T cells from PBMCs. The CDR3 nucleotides are TGTGCCAGCAGCTTCTTAGCGGGGGGGATAGTCAATGAGCAGTTCTTC. This gives the protein CASSFLAGGIVNEQFF.